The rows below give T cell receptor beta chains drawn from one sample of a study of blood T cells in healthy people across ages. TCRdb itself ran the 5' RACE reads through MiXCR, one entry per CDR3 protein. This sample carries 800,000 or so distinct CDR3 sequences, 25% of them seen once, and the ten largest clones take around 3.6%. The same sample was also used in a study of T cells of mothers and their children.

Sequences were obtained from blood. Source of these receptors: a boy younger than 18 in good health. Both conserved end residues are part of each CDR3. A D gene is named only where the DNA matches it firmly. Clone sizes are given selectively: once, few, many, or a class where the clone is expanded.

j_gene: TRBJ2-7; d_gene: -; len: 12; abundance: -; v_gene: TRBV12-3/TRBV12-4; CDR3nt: TGTGCCAGCGGGAGATTGGACTACGAGCAGTACTTC; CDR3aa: CASGRLDYEQYF
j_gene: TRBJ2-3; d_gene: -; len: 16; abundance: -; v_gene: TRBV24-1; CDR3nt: TGTGCCACCAGTGAGGGCGGGACCCGAAGCACAGATACGCAGTATTTT; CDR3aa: CATSEGGTRSTDTQYF
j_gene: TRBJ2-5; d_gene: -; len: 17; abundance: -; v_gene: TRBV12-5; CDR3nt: TGTGCTAGTGGTTCCCTCCCCCCAGGGGTCGGGGAAGAGACCCAGTACTTC; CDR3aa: CASGSLPPGVGEETQYF
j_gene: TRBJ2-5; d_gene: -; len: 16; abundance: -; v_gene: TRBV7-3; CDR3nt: TGTGCCAGCAGCGCCGGTGGTCGAAGCGGCCAAGAGACCCAGTACTTC; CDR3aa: CASSAGGRSGQETQYF
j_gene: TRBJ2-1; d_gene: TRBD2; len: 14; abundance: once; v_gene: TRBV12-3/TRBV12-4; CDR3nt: TGTGCCGGCAGACGTAGCGGGGGCTACAATGAGCAGTTCTTC; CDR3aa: CAGRRSGGYNEQFF
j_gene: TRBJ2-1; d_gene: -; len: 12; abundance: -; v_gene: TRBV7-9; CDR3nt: TGTGCCAGCAGCTTAGAAATGTATGAGCAGTTCTTC; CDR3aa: CASSLEMYEQFF
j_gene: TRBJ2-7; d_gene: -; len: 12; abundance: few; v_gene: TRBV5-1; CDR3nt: TGCGCCAGCAGGCCAGGGGCCGACGAGCAGTACTTC; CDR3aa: CASRPGADEQYF
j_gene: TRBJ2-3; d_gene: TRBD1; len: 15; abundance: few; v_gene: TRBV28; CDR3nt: TGTGCCAGCAGCCTCCGGGACAGAAGCACAGATACGCAGTATTTT; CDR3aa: CASSLRDRSTDTQYF
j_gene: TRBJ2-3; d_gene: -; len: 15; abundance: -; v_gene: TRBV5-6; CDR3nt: TGTGCCAGCAGCTTGGAAATAGGGTCGGCAGATACGCAGTATTTT; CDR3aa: CASSLEIGSADTQYF
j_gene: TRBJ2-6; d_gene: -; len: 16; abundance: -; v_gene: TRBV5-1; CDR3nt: TGCGCCAGCAGCTCGCTGAGGCCTTCTGGGGCCAACGTCCTGACTTTC; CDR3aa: CASSSLRPSGANVLTF
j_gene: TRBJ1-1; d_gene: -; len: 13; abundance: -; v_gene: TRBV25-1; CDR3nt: TGTGCCAGCAGTGAACCGGGGATCGCTGAAGCTTTCTTT; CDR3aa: CASSEPGIAEAFF
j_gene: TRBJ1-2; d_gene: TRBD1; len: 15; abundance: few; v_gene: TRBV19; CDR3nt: TGTGCCAGTAGTGCCGGGACAGGGGGCTTCTATGGCTACACCTTC; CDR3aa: CASSAGTGGFYGYTF
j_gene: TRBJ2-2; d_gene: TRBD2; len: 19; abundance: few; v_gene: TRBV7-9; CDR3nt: TGTGCCAGCAGCATCAGACTAGCGGGGAGACCCGCGAACACCGGGGAGCTGTTTTTT; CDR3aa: CASSIRLAGRPANTGELFF
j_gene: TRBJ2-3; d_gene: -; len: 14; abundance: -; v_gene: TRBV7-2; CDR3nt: TGTGCCAGCAGCCCCGTCGGGGTCACAGATACGCAGTATTTT; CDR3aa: CASSPVGVTDTQYF
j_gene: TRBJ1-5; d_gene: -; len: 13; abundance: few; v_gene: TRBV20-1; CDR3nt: TGCAGTGCTAGAGGTCCGATCAATCAGCCCCAGCATTTT; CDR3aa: CSARGPINQPQHF
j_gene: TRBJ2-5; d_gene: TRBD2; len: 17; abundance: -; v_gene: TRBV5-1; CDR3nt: TGCGCCAGCAGCTTGGACGGGGGAGGGCCGTACCAAGAGACCCAGTACTTC; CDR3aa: CASSLDGGGPYQETQYF
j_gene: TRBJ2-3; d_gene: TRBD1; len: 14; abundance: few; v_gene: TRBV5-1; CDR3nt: TGCGCCAGCAGCTCCAAGACAGGGTCAGATACGCAGTATTTT; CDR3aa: CASSSKTGSDTQYF
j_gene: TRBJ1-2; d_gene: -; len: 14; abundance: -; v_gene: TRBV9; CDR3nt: TGTGCCAGCAGCGTAGGGGGGCCGGGGGGTGGCTACACCTTC; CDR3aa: CASSVGGPGGGYTF
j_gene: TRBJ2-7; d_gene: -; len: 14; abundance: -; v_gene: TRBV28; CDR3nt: TGTGCCAGCAGCCCTCCATTAGGGACCTACGAGCAGTACTTC; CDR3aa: CASSPPLGTYEQYF
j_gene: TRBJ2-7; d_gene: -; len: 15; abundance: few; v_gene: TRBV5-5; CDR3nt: TGTGCCAGCAGCTTGGCCGGACAGCCCATCTACGAGCAGTACTTC; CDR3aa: CASSLAGQPIYEQYF
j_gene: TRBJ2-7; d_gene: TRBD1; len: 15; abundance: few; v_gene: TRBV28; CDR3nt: TGTGCCAGCAGTTCCTCCGGGACAGGGGGCCAAGAGCAGTACTTC; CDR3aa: CASSSSGTGGQEQYF
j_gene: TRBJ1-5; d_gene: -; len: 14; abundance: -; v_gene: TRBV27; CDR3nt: TGTGCCAGCACCTCACTCCAGGGCGATCAGCCCCAGCATTTT; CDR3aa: CASTSLQGDQPQHF